Following are 7 T cell receptor beta chains from one sample sequenced in a study of graft-versus-host responses after intestinal transplantation. Repertoires were generated with immunoSEQ multiplex PCR, while TCRdb's copy carries only in-frame clones and drops some. The sample has about 130,000 clones, more than 80% seen once. Their antigens remain unidentified. The sequencing here drew on unstimulated CD4+ T cells sorted from spleen or lymph node cells, taken before intestinal transplant. Receptors were obtained from a human donor who received an intestinal transplant.

V is TRBV7-9 and J is TRBJ2-5, with D hard to call. V was shortened by 5 bases and J by 1 base, with 17 bases between the two germline ends. The CDR3 length is 16 residues. Germline-derived CDR1 and CDR2 are SEHNR and FQNEAQ (reference sequence). CDR3 residues: CASSRLFWDSQETQYF. The CDR3 region has the DNA TGTGCCAGCAGCCGCCTATTTTGGGATTCCCAAGAGACCCAGTACTTC. The full variable domain, rest sourced from reference TRBV7-9 and TRBJ2-5, is DTGVSQNPRHKITKRGQNVTFRCDPISEHNRLYWYRQTLGQGPEFLTYFQNEAQLEKSRLLSDRFSAERPKGSFSTLEIQRTEQGDSAMYLCASSRLFWDSQETQYFGPGTRLLVL.

This clone has only one observation. The CDR3 loop is CASSAGAGGRNEQFF. The CDR3 DNA sequence: TGTGCCAGCAGCGCGGGAGCAGGGGGGCGCAATGAGCAGTTCTTC. The chain couples TRBV7-9 to TRBJ2-1, with D perhaps assigned TRBD1 or TRBD2 (7 bases each). Germline CDR1 SEHNR, CDR2 FQNEAQ (reference sequence). With 5 bases removed from V and 6 bases from J, the gap between germline ends came to 17 bases. This CDR3 is built from 15 residues.

The chain recombines TRBV5-1 with TRBJ2-5; the D is unclear. Per germline, CDR1 SGHRS and CDR2 YFSETQ. The length of the CDR3 is 13 residues. V dropped 5 bases and J dropped 1 base, with 9 bases sitting between them. As DNA, the CDR3 is TGCGCCAGCAGTAAGCTCTCCCAAGAGACCCAGTACTTC. Its translation: CASSKLSQETQYF.

This chain uses TRBV10-3 with TRBJ2-3, with TRBD2 identical over 11 bases. Trimming took 3 bases from V and 5 from J; bases not matched to a gene: 13. CDR1 and CDR2 from the germline V gene are ENHRY and SYGVKD. The CDR3 totals 18 residues. The CDR3 region is CAISDPSRGLAALDTQYF. The CDR3 DNA sequence: TGTGCCATCAGTGATCCTTCGAGGGGACTAGCGGCCTTAGATACGCAGTATTTT.

The chain employs TRBV25-1 and TRBJ2-1, with a weak D call TRBD2 (6 bases). CDR1 and CDR2 (germline): MGHDK, SYGVNS. The V end was cut by 4 bases, the J end by 8 bases, with 12 bases between. The CDR3 length is 13 residues. DNA for the CDR3: TGTGCCAGCAGTGCGGCCTGGGGGGATGAGCAGTTCTTC. It codes for CASSAAWGDEQFF. Combining the CDR3 with reference TRBV25-1 and TRBJ2-1 gives the whole variable domain EADIYQTPRYLVIGTGKKITLECSQTMGHDKMYWYQQDPGMELHLIHYSYGVNSTEKGDLSSESTVSRIRTEHFPLTLESARPSHTSQYLCASSAAWGDEQFFGPGTRLTVL.

In DNA, the CDR3 is TGTGCCAGCAGTGGGCGAGACACTGTTGAAAAACTGTTTTTT. The encoded protein is CASSGRDTVEKLFF. V usage is TRBV25-1 and J usage is TRBJ1-4; D is ambiguous. The V gene's germline CDR1 is MGHDK and CDR2 SYGVNS. V was trimmed by 4 bases and J by 7 bases, leaving 13 bases between them. This CDR3 has 14 amino acids.

The chain carries TRBV9 and TRBJ2-1; D is possibly TRBD2 (6 bases). Germline CDR1 and CDR2: SGDLS and YYNGEE. The CDR3 runs to 14 residues. Trimming stripped 4 bases from V and 4 bases from J, with 12 bases between. The CDR3 region is CASSFRDSYNEQFF. CDR3 nucleotides: TGTGCCAGCAGCTTCCGGGACTCATACAATGAGCAGTTCTTC.